These 24 T cell receptor beta chains came from one sample sequenced in a study of shared clonotypes between healthy human individuals. Sequencing used immunoSEQ multiplex PCR; TCRdb keeps in-frame clones, though not all of them. The sample includes hundreds of thousands of clones, over 65% of them seen just once. Sequencing was carried out using memory CD4+ T cells sorted from blood. As to subset: CD45RA-negative fraction. All receptors derive from a woman in her thirties in good health.

The J gene is TRBJ1-1, the V gene TRBV7-6; D possibly corresponds to TRBD1 (6 bases). V was cut by 5 bases and J by 5 bases, with 12 bases left in between. The CDR3 runs 13 residues. Germline V lookup: CDR1 SGHVS, CDR2 FNYEAQ. Written as DNA, the CDR3 is TGTGCCAGCAGCCCCCGGAGGGGGACTGAAGCTTTCTTT. It codes for CASSPRRGTEAFF.

This clone is a singleton in its sample. V usage is TRBV13 and J usage is TRBJ2-1, with TRBD1 as a possible D gene (5 bases). Germline CDR1 reads PRHDT; CDR2 reads FYEKMQ (reference sequence). Trimming took off 5 bases at V and 8 bases at J, with 22 bases between the two ends. This CDR3 has 16 amino acids. Here the CDR3 DNA reads TGTGCCAGCAGCCGCCTTTCGGGCAGGGAATTCGATGAGCAGTTCTTC. Protein sequence: CASSRLSGREFDEQFF. The variable domain in full, with the rest retrieved from reference TRBV13 and TRBJ2-1, is AAGVIQSPRHLIKEKRETATLKCYPIPRHDTVYWYQQGPGQDPQFLISFYEKMQSDKGSIPDRFSAQQFSDYHSELNMSSLELGDSALYFCASSRLSGREFDEQFFGPGTRLTVL.

Turning to this clone: A single base separates this from a much larger clone, so it may be a read error. Other DNA sequences of this sample code for an identical CDR3. The DNA of the CDR3 is TGTGCCAGCAGCCAAGGGACGGGGTCTAGCACAGATACGCAGTATTTT. It yields the protein CASSQGTGSSTDTQYF. The chain has TRBV4-2 and TRBJ2-3, with a weak D call TRBD2 (5 bases). Germline CDR1 is LGHNA and CDR2 is YNFKEQ. V lost 1 base, J lost 0 bases, and 11 bases lay in between. The CDR3 has 16 residues.

Ten or more counts support this clone. The V gene is TRBV11-3, the J gene TRBJ2-1; tentatively, D is TRBD2 (5 bases). CDR3 length: 15 residues. Germline V gives CDR1 SGHNT, CDR2 YENEEA. Trimming pared 2 bases from V and 8 bases from J, leaving 16 bases between. DNA for the CDR3: TGTGCCAGCAGCTTAAACTTACCAGGACTCGATGAGCAGTTCTTC. This encodes CASSLNLPGLDEQFF.

The genes are TRBV7-9 and TRBJ2-3; 7 bases match TRBD1. Trimming removed 1 base from V and 2 bases from J; junction bases left unmatched: 3. The germline V gene has CDR1 SEHNR and CDR2 FQNEAQ (reference sequence). The CDR3 consists of 15 residues. Here the CDR3 DNA reads TGTGCCAGCAGCTTAGGGGACAGTAACACAGATACGCAGTATTTT. Its translation: CASSLGDSNTDTQYF.

This chain joins TRBV11-2 and TRBJ1-3; TRBD1 is a possible D gene (6 bases). V lost 6 bases to trimming and J lost 2 bases, with 8 bases between them. Germline V CDR1 and CDR2: SGHAT, FQNNGV. This CDR3 has 13 residues. Written as DNA, the CDR3 is TGTGCCAGCAGGGGGACAACTGGAAACACCATATATTTT. Amino acids: CASRGTTGNTIYF.

This clone occurred once. The V and J genes are TRBV6-6 and TRBJ2-5; D uncertain. This CDR3 is built from 13 residues. The germline gives CDR1 MNHNY, CDR2 SVGAGI (reference sequence). Deletions cut 2 bases from V and 3 bases from J, with 7 bases between. The CDR3 loop reads CASSYARKETQYF. Here the CDR3 DNA reads TGTGCCAGCAGTTACGCTAGAAAAGAGACCCAGTACTTC.

This chain joins TRBV11-2 and TRBJ2-3; D not certain. The V gene's germline CDR1 is SGHAT and CDR2 FQNNGV. The CDR3 sequence is 16 residues long. V was pared by 1 base and J by 2 bases, with 13 bases between. The CDR3 protein is CASSLVGNSNTDTQYF. DNA of the CDR3: TGTGCCAGCAGCTTAGTAGGGAACAGCAACACAGATACGCAGTATTTT.

This chain uses TRBV28 with TRBJ1-1, with D unclear. The length of the CDR3 is 12 residues. Trimming took 8 bases from V and 1 from J, leaving 8 bases between them. Germline V gene sequence: CDR1 MDHEN, CDR2 SYDVKM. CDR3 coding DNA: TGTGCCAGCGCTGGGCAGAACACTGAAGCTTTCTTT. Amino acids: CASAGQNTEAFF. The variable domain in full, completed from reference TRBV28 and TRBJ1-1, reads DVKVTQSSRYLVKRTGEKVFLECVQDMDHENMFWYRQDPGLGLRLIYFSYDVKMKEKGDIPEGYSVSREKKERFSLILESASTNQTSMYLCASAGQNTEAFFGQGTRLTVV.

This clone has at least ten counts. The CDR3 reads CASSPQKNIQYF. The DNA for the CDR3 is TGTGCCAGCTCACCACAGAAAAACATTCAGTACTTC. The rearrangement links TRBV18 to TRBJ2-4; D is uncertain. The CDR3 runs to 12 residues. Germline CDR1 and CDR2: KGHSH and LQKENI. Trimming pared 1 base from V and 4 bases from J, leaving 2 bases between.

The gene calls are TRBV27 and TRBJ1-2, with 9 bases lining up with TRBD1. Germline loops: CDR1 MNHEY, CDR2 SMNVEV (reference sequence). The CDR3 has 13 residues. The trim removed 10 bases at V and 8 bases at J, leaving 11 bases unmatched. This CDR3 is CATQGTGLRGYTF. The CDR3 DNA reads TGTGCCACCCAAGGGACAGGGTTGCGGGGCTACACCTTC.

This chain joins TRBV19 and TRBJ2-4; 15 bases line up with TRBD2. This CDR3 has 19 amino acids. CDR1 and CDR2 (germline): LNHDA, SQIVND (reference sequence). The V segment lost 7 bases and the J segment 3 bases; nucleotides outside the gene matches: 13. The CDR3 sequence is CASTLGTSGRSANKNIQYF. The CDR3 nucleotides read TGTGCCAGTACCCTAGGGACTAGCGGGAGGAGTGCGAACAAAAACATTCAGTACTTC.

The chain has TRBV27 and TRBJ2-1; 9 positions agree with TRBD1. J lost 4 bases, V lost 0 bases, and 7 bases had no gene match. This CDR3 is 17 amino acids long. Germline values: CDR1 MNHEY, CDR2 SMNVEV (reference sequence). The DNA of the CDR3 is TGTGCCAGCAGTTTATCGAGGTCGGGACAGGGATACAATGAGCAGTTCTTC. Translating gives CASSLSRSGQGYNEQFF.

The V gene is TRBV5-6, the J gene TRBJ1-3; D remains ambiguous. Trimming shortened V by 2 bases and J by 8 bases, and 14 bases separated the two germline ends. Germline V gene lookup returns CDR1 SGHDT and CDR2 YYEEEE. The CDR3 runs to 14 residues. DNA for the CDR3: TGTGCCAGCAGCTTAGGGCTAACCGATGACACCATATATTTT. Translated, it gives CASSLGLTDDTIYF.

CDR3 sequence (DNA): TGTGCCAGCAGCTGGGGACTAGCGGATAATGAGCAGTTCTTC. This codes for CASSWGLADNEQFF. The chain has TRBV7-9 and TRBJ2-1; 11 bases align to TRBD2. CDR1 is SEHNR and CDR2 is FQNEAQ in the germline V gene (reference sequence). The CDR3 is 14 amino acids. V lost 4 bases and J lost 7; bases outside the gene matches: 3. The entire variable domain, with the rest obtained from reference TRBV7-9 and TRBJ2-1, is as follows: DTGVSQNPRHKITKRGQNVTFRCDPISEHNRLYWYRQTLGQGPEFLTYFQNEAQLEKSRLLSDRFSAERPKGSFSTLEIQRTEQGDSAMYLCASSWGLADNEQFFGPGTRLTVL.

This clone has a handful of counts. The chain joins TRBV28 to TRBJ2-5; TRBD2 matches at 14 bases. J gave up 4 bases and V 0 bases, and 10 bases lay outside the gene matches. The germline V gene encodes CDR1 MDHEN and CDR2 SYDVKM. There are 19 residues in the CDR3. The CDR3 DNA reads TGTGCCAGCAGTTTATGGGCCGGGACTAGCGGGAGAGAAACAGAGACCCAGTACTTC. Its protein product is CASSLWAGTSGRETETQYF.

The rearrangement joins TRBV28 to TRBJ2-3, with D perhaps matching TRBD1 (5 bases). The V and J ends lost 8 bases and 0 bases respectively, with 21 bases between them. Per the germline V gene, CDR1 is MDHEN and CDR2 is SYDVKM. The CDR3 has 17 amino acids. The CDR3 is CASWVRASTKSTDTQYF. CDR3 bases: TGTGCCAGCTGGGTCAGGGCCTCGACAAAAAGCACAGATACGCAGTATTTT.

The chain is built from TRBV28 and TRBJ1-4, with 9 bases aligning to TRBD1. Germline CDR1 MDHEN, CDR2 SYDVKM. With V trimmed by 5 bases and J by 8 bases, 6 bases remained unmatched. CDR3 length: 14 residues. CDR3 in DNA: TGTGCCAGCAGTCGGGACAGGGTTTCGGAAAAACTGTTTTTT. Translating it yields CASSRDRVSEKLFF.

About this clone: Given a much more abundant clone one base away, this may be a read error. This chain uses TRBV7-2 with TRBJ2-7; D is unclear. The V and J ends lost 5 bases and 0 bases respectively, with 11 bases between them. Looked up from germline, CDR1 is SGHTA and CDR2 is FQGNSA. The CDR3 is 14 amino acids. The CDR3 nucleotides read TGTGCCAGCAGCCCCCGACGGAGCTCCTACGAGCAGTACTTC. This translates into CASSPRRSSYEQYF.

The rearrangement joins TRBV10-2 to TRBJ1-5, with TRBD1 matching 7 bases. After removal of 4 bases from V and 6 bases from J, the junction contained 12 bases not matched to a gene. Germline CDR1 WSHSY, CDR2 SAAADI. The CDR3 totals 16 residues. CDR3 region: CASSGDYRGSGQPQHF. In nucleotides, the CDR3 is TGCGCCAGCAGTGGCGATTACAGGGGATCGGGTCAGCCCCAGCATTTT.

This clone came up a few times. The chain has TRBV11-2 and TRBJ1-2; TRBD1 might be the D (6 bases). The germline V gene encodes CDR1 SGHAT and CDR2 FQNNGV. V lost 10 bases and J 8 bases, leaving 20 bases between the germline ends. CDR3 length: 13 residues. CDR3 residues: CATRRAGVRGYTF. The CDR3 region has the DNA TGTGCCACGCGCCGGGCAGGGGTTCGGGGCTACACCTTC.

The CDR3 region is CSVYWITGPPRLFF. The CDR3 DNA reads as TGCAGCGTATATTGGATCACCGGGCCACCCAGACTGTTTTTT. The V gene is TRBV29-1, the J gene TRBJ1-4; D is uncertain. The CDR3 extends over 14 amino acids. The V end lost 6 bases, the J end lost 13 bases, and 24 bases lay between the germline ends. The germline V gene has CDR1 SQVTM and CDR2 ANQGSEA.

The chain combines TRBV18 with TRBJ2-1; D gene unclear. Germline values: CDR1 KGHSH, CDR2 LQKENI. The CDR3 spans 14 residues. V lost 3 bases to trimming and J lost 8 bases, with 14 bases between them. The DNA of the CDR3 is TGTGCCAGCTCACCCGAGAGACTGTACGATGAGCAGTTCTTC. This sequence encodes CASSPERLYDEQFF.

The chain links TRBV13 to TRBJ1-1, with 9 positions matching TRBD1. CDR3 length: 14 amino acids. Germline values: CDR1 PRHDT, CDR2 FYEKMQ (reference sequence). J lost 3 bases, V lost 5 bases, and 4 bases had no gene match. This CDR3 is CASSPRDRDTEAFF. CDR3 nucleotide sequence: TGTGCCAGCAGCCCCCGGGACAGGGACACTGAAGCTTTCTTT.